This paragraph reports one TCR beta chain. Its specificity is not known. Here immunoSEQ multiplex PCR was the method, and the copy in TCRdb shows in-frame clones only, minus some. The sample contains 100,000 to 140,000 clones, about 91% of which appear only once. The sample is drawn from a study of OX40 agonist ivuxolimab in advanced cancers. Study as a whole: Antecedent anti-PD-1, anti-PD-L1 or anti-CTLA-4 therapy was permissible, with roughly 40% having received some.

Study-wide findings and caveats: The study found that CD8+ T cells averaged more expanded clones than CD4+. What antigens the expanded peripheral T cells recognized was never established.

This CDR3 is built from 15 residues. The V gene end was trimmed by 6 bases and the J gene end by 0 bases; junction bases not matched to a gene: 5. CDR1 is SNHLY and CDR2 is FYNNEI in the germline V gene. The sequenced sample was CD4+ or CD8+ T cells sorted from blood, obtained in a trial of the OX40 agonist ivuxolimab. The TCR originated in an adult with an advanced solid tumor such as melanoma, head and neck, liver or kidney cancer. J is TRBJ1-5 and V is TRBV2, with TRBD1 identical over 7 bases. The chain's CDR3 is CASRGDSPSNQPQHF. The CDR3 nucleotides read TGTGCCAGCAGGGGGGACAGCCCTAGCAATCAGCCCCAGCATTTT.